This T cell receptor beta chain was found in a study of low-dose radiotherapy and immunotherapy resistance in tumors. Study background: Cohort 2 was treated with 1 Gy per fraction every two weeks, amounting to 13 Gy across 26 weeks. Given every two weeks, intravenous cyclophosphamide 200 mg/m2 preceded radiation and immunotherapy by one day.

CDR3 length: 13 residues. V lost 0 bases to trimming and J lost 3 bases, with 5 bases between them. Specified time point: after trial treatment. Treatment indicated: LDRT plus nivolumab, ipilimumab, low-dose cyclophosphamide and aspirin (RACIN trial). Low-dose radiotherapy, low-dose cyclophosphamide, aspirin, ipilimumab and nivolumab were all given to the donors. Primers used for first-strand cDNA, a TRAV- and TRBV-specific set, covered both alpha and beta chains. TCR amplification ran roughly 20 PCR cycles using constant-region and V-primer adapter primers. MiXCR, applied by TCRdb to the reads, yields one record per CDR3 protein. This sample carries around 80,000 distinct CDR3 sequences, 15% to 20% of them seen once, and the ten largest clones take roughly 1.4%.

The J gene is TRBJ1-1, the V gene TRBV12-3 or TRBV12-4; D ambiguous. This specimen was PBMCs, taken after low-dose radiotherapy plus immunotherapy. The source of this sequence is a male donor with prostate cancer. The CDR3: CASSLAQHTEAFF. CDR3 sequence (DNA): TGTGCCAGCAGTTTAGCACAGCACACTGAAGCTTTCTTT.